These 9 T cell receptor beta chains were all obtained from the same sample, sequenced in a study of T cells in Graves' hyperthyroidism and ophthalmopathy. The investigators amplified TCR beta CDR3 regions from RNA transcripts. The study used the HTBI primer set for a first-round RT-PCR of the TCR CDR3. TCRdb re-called the multiplex PCR reads with MiXCR, one entry per CDR3 protein. The table has approximately 100,000 distinct CDR3 sequences, roughly 47% seen once; the top ten hold roughly 26%. Sequenced input: blood. The receptors were gathered from a man aged 35-49 years with Graves' hyperthyroidism.

Ten or more counts support this clonotype. This chain joins TRBV20-1 and TRBJ2-7; 8 bases are shared with TRBD2. The CDR3 extends over 16 amino acids. With 2 bases clipped from V and 7 bases from J, the junction kept 16 bases outside the gene matches. The germline CDR1 and CDR2 sequences are DFQATT and SNEGSKA (reference sequence). In DNA form, the CDR3 reads TGCAGTGCTAGATCCCCTTACAGCGCGGGGGGAGGTGAGCAGTACTTC. Its protein is CSARSPYSAGGGEQYF.

In its sample, this clonotype was seen many times. The chain recombines TRBV5-1 with TRBJ2-2, with 7 bases lining up with TRBD2. Looked up from germline, CDR1 is SGHRS and CDR2 is YFSETQ. V shed 5 bases and J 0 bases; nucleotides not matched to a gene: 10. The CDR3 extends over 17 amino acids. In DNA form, the CDR3 reads TGCGCCAGCAGGCCATCTCTAGCGGCCGCGAACACCGGGGAGCTGTTTTTT. This translates into CASRPSLAAANTGELFF. Variable domain in full (rest from reference TRBV5-1 and TRBJ2-2): KAGVTQTPRYLIKTRGQQVTLSCSPISGHRSVSWYQQTPGQGLQFLFEYFSETQRNKGNFPGRFSGRQFSNSRSEMNVSTLELGDSALYLCASRPSLAAANTGELFFGEGSRLTVL.

About this clonotype itself: A junction end diverges from the germline sequence, so it may reflect a read error. The chain joins TRBV2 to TRBJ2-7; TRBD2 agrees at 10 bases. The CDR3 length is 16 residues. Germline assignment: CDR1 SNHLY and CDR2 FYNNEI. CDR3 loop: CASSVGLADNPYKHYF. CDR3 in DNA: TGTGCCAGCAGCGTCGGACTAGCGGATAATCCCTACAAGCACTACTTC.

This clonotype was observed a few times. The rearrangement links TRBV12-3 or TRBV12-4 to TRBJ1-1; D call uncertain. The CDR3 contains 13 residues. V lost 4 bases and J lost 0, with 6 bases in between. The CDR3 sequence: CASSSFMNTEAFF. The CDR3 DNA is TGTGCCAGCAGTTCCTTCATGAACACTGAAGCTTTCTTT.

This clonotype was detected ten times or more. The V call is TRBV3-1, the J call TRBJ1-6; D is possibly TRBD1 (5 bases). V gave up 1 base and J gave up 7 bases, with 14 bases separating them. The CDR3 extends over 16 amino acids. Germline CDR1 is LGHDT and CDR2 is YNNKEL (reference sequence). The CDR3 DNA is TGTGCCAGCAGCCAAGCGGGACGTGCGGCGAATTCACCCCTCCACTTT. Its protein product is CASSQAGRAANSPLHF.

This clonotype was detected a few times. CDR3 protein: CASSTRGDPEAFF. In nucleotides, the CDR3 is TGTGCCAGCAGTACCAGAGGGGACCCTGAAGCTTTCTTT. The chain combines TRBV28 with TRBJ1-1; a possible D gene is TRBD1 (5 bases). CDR3 length equals 13 residues. V lost 5 bases, J lost 6 bases, and 13 bases lay in between. Germline lookup yields CDR1 MDHEN and CDR2 SYDVKM.

This clonotype was recorded many times. This rearrangement joins TRBV2 to TRBJ2-1; the match to TRBD1 covers 10 bases. CDR1 and CDR2 (germline): SNHLY, FYNNEI. J was trimmed by 7 bases and V by 4 bases; bases with no gene match: 10. This CDR3 spans 16 amino acids. CDR3 nucleotide sequence: TGTGCCAGCAGTGGGCCGGGACAGGGGTCAAGGAATGAGCAGTTCTTC. Its translation is CASSGPGQGSRNEQFF.

At least ten counts were recorded for this clonotype. This chain connects TRBV7-9 to TRBJ1-6; D unclear. Between the trimmed V and J ends, which lost 5 bases and 8 bases, there was a span of 7 bases. The CDR3 is 12 amino acids. Per the germline V gene, CDR1 is SEHNR and CDR2 is FQNEAQ (reference sequence). The CDR3 region has the DNA TGTGCCAGCAGCATCCTCGATTCACCCCTCCACTTT. It codes for CASSILDSPLHF. Combining the CDR3 with reference TRBV7-9 and TRBJ1-6 gives the whole variable domain DTGVSQNPRHKITKRGQNVTFRCDPISEHNRLYWYRQTLGQGPEFLTYFQNEAQLEKSRLLSDRFSAERPKGSFSTLEIQRTEQGDSAMYLCASSILDSPLHFGNGTRLTVT.

This clonotype has at least ten counts. The V call is TRBV11-1, the J call TRBJ1-1, with D hard to call. This CDR3 is built from 11 residues. Germline-derived CDR1 and CDR2 are SGHAT and FQDESV (reference sequence). V gave up 3 bases and J gave up 11 bases, with 10 bases separating them. CDR3 coding DNA: TGTGCCAGCAGCTTTGGACCAATGGCTTTCTTT. It specifies CASSFGPMAFF.